Here is one TCR beta chain with its context. The CDR3 covers 15 residues. Germline V lookup: CDR1 MNHEY, CDR2 SMNVEV (reference sequence). V dropped 7 bases and J dropped 13; count of bases not matched to a gene: 16. In the authors' methods: The authors estimated nucleated cell counts from reference gene primer amplification. Using immunoSEQ multiplex PCR, the repertoire was profiled, and TCRdb retains in-frame clones only, with some absent. D and trimming were read from the DNA, whereas the V and J calls and clone size are those reported in that table. The sample has approximately 150,000 clones, more than 70% seen once. The data were obtained in a study of blood T cell repertoires in COVID-19. For the study at large: T cells, B-cell-depleted T cells, or PBMCs supplied cDNA or gDNA.

Those enrolled, adults aged roughly 18 to 100 years, came from under 25 US areas. Clinical histories supplied by participants themselves formed the basis of cohort assignment. The clonotype originates from a man aged 55 to 70 who had recovered from COVID-19. This chain joins TRBV27 and TRBJ1-6; 7 nucleotides align to TRBD1. Sequencing was carried out using PBMCs or T cells enriched from blood (not recorded which). CDR3 loop: CASKSDRDSLLPLHF. The CDR3 bases are TGTGCCAGCAAAAGTGACCGGGACAGCCTTTTGCCCCTCCACTTT.